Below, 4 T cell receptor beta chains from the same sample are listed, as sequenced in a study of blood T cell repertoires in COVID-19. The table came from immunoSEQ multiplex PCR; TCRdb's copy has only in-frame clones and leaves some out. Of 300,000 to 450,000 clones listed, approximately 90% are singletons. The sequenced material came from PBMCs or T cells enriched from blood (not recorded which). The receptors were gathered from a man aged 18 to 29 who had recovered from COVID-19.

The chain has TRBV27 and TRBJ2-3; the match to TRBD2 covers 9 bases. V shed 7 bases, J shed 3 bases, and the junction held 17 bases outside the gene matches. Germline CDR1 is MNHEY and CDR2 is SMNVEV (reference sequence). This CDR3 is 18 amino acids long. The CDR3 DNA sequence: TGTGCCAGCAAAAAAGGGGGGCTAGCGGGGTTAAGGACAGATACGCAGTATTTT. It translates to CASKKGGLAGLRTDTQYF.

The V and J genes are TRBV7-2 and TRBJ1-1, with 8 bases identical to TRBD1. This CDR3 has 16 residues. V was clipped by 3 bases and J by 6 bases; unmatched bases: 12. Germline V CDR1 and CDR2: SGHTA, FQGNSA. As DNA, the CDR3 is TGTGCCAGCAGCTTTGGCAGGGGGCGCGGTATACCTGAAGCTTTCTTT. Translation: CASSFGRGRGIPEAFF.

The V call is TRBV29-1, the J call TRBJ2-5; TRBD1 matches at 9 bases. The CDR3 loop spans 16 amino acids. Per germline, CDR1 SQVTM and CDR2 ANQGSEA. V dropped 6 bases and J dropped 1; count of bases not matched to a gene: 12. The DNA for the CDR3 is TGCAGCGTGGACAGGGGCCCACTACTGATCCAAGAGACCCAGTACTTC. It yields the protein CSVDRGPLLIQETQYF.

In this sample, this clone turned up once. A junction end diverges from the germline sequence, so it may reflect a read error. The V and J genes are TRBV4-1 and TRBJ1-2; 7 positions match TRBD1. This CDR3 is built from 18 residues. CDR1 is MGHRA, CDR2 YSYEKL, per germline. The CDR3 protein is CASSQVERSGGKGRLPIF. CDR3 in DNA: TGCGCCAGCAGCCAAGTTGAGAGGTCAGGGGGAAAAGGACGGCTCCCCATCTTC.